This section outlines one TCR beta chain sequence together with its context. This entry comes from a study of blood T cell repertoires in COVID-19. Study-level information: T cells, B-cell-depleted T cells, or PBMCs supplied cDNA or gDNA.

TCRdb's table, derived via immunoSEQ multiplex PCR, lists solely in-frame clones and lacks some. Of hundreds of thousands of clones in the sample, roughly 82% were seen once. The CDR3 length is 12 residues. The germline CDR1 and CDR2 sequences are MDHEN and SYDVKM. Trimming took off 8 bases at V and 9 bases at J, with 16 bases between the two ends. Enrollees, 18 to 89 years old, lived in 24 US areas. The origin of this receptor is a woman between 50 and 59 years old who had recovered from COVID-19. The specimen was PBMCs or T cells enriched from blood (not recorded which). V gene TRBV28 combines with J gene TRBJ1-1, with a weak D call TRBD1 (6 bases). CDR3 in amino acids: CASLSSGGQAFF. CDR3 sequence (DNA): TGTGCCAGCCTGAGTTCTGGGGGCCAAGCTTTCTTT.